These T cell receptor beta chains were read from a single sample in a study of blood T cell repertoires in COVID-19. Sequencing was performed with immunoSEQ multiplex PCR; in TCRdb, only in-frame clones are kept and a portion is missing. The table records 70,000 to 100,000 clones, over 90% of them present only once. What was sequenced was peripheral blood. Source of these receptors: a man aged 60 to 75 with acute or convalescent COVID-19. Both conserved end residues are part of each CDR3. The D gene is left open where the match is weak. Some rows have no size entry. The others give once, few or many, or a class for an expanded clone.

D,size,V,J,CDR3,DNA
TRBD1,NA,TRBV15,TRBJ1-4,CATRTDRGPEKLFF,TGTGCCACCAGAACCGACAGGGGGCCTGAAAAACTGTTTTTT
TRBD1,NA,TRBV28,TRBJ1-5,CASRQTGGSGYQPQHF,TGTGCCAGCAGACAGACAGGGGGTTCGGGGTATCAGCCCCAGCATTTT
TRBD1,NA,TRBV19,TRBJ1-1,CASNGQGVEAFF,TGTGCCAGTAATGGACAGGGGGTAGAAGCTTTCTTT
NA,NA,TRBV15,TRBJ1-5,CATSRGWSGMRNQPQHF,TGTGCCACCAGCAGAGGATGGTCAGGGATGAGAAATCAGCCCCAGCATTTT
TRBD2,once,TRBV27,TRBJ2-1,CASSLIAGGRGNEQFF,TGTGCCAGCAGTTTAATCGCGGGAGGGCGGGGCAATGAGCAGTTCTTC
TRBD1,NA,TRBV2,TRBJ2-5,CASSDLFPRGKQTKIDRAETQYF,TGTGCCAGCAGTGACCTCTTCCCCCGAGGAAAACAGACAAAGATCGACAGGGCAGAGACCCAGTACTTC
NA,NA,TRBV3-1/TRBV3-2,TRBJ1-6,CASSQGDSTRSSPLHF,TGTGCCAGCAGCCAAGGTGACAGCACCCGAAGCTCACCCCTCCACTTT
NA,once,TRBV6-5,TRBJ1-5,CASSSTTGPGGPQHF,TGTGCCAGCAGTTCTACGACAGGCCCTGGCGGTCCCCAGCATTTT
TRBD1,NA,TRBV6-6,TRBJ1-5,CASSSQGAQPQHF,TGTGCCAGCAGTTCACAGGGGGCTCAGCCCCAGCATTTT
NA,NA,TRBV12-3/TRBV12-4,TRBJ2-1,CASSFSQGEQFF,TGTGCCAGCAGTTTCTCCCAGGGAGAGCAGTTCTTC
TRBD2,NA,TRBV24-1,TRBJ2-2,CATSDPPGGGANTGELFF,TGTGCCACCAGTGATCCCCCCGGGGGGGGAGCGAACACCGGGGAGCTGTTTTTT
NA,NA,TRBV3-1/TRBV3-2,TRBJ2-1,CASSQAGNSYNEQFF,TGTGCCAGCAGCCAAGCGGGGAACTCCTACAATGAGCAGTTCTTC
NA,NA,TRBV4-2,TRBJ1-4,CASSQDKGGEAEKLFF,TGTGCCAGCAGCCAAGATAAGGGAGGGGAAGCTGAAAAACTGTTTTTT
TRBD2,NA,TRBV5-4,TRBJ2-1,CASSPRAGTSSNEQFF,TGTGCCAGCAGCCCCCGGGCCGGGACTAGCAGCAATGAGCAGTTCTTC
TRBD1,NA,TRBV15,TRBJ1-3,CATSRDRSGGNTIYF,TGTGCCACCAGCCGGGACAGGTCAGGTGGAAACACCATATATTTT
TRBD1,once,TRBV11-3,TRBJ1-6,CASSSDRGNSPLHF,TGTGCCAGCAGCTCCGACAGGGGTAATTCACCCCTCCACTTT
NA,NA,TRBV6-2/TRBV6-3,TRBJ1-5,CASSYQGLAQPQHF,TGTGCCAGCAGTTACCAGGGGCTGGCTCAGCCCCAGCATTTT
NA,NA,TRBV7-8,TRBJ2-7,CASSLVRDSVEQYF,TGTGCCAGCAGCTTAGTTAGGGACTCAGTCGAGCAGTACTTC
NA,NA,TRBV7-3,TRBJ2-3,CASSLTAGTLGDTQYF,TGTGCCAGCAGCTTAACCGCGGGCACCCTCGGAGATACGCAGTATTTT
NA,once,TRBV7-9,TRBJ2-7,CASSLTPTGYDEQYF,TGTGCCAGCAGCTTAACCCCCACAGGGTATGACGAGCAGTACTTC
TRBD2,NA,TRBV4-1,TRBJ2-2,CASSQGLAENTGELFF,TGCGCCAGCAGCCAAGGACTAGCGGAGAACACCGGGGAGCTGTTTTTT
NA,NA,TRBV21-1,TRBJ2-7,CASSLLAVLTYEQYF,TGTGCCAGCAGCCTCCTAGCGGTCCTGACCTACGAGCAGTACTTC
NA,NA,TRBV19,TRBJ2-2,CASSGSRASTGELFF,TGTGCCAGTAGTGGTAGCAGGGCGAGCACCGGGGAGCTGTTTTTT
NA,NA,TRBV4-3,TRBJ2-7,CASSQDVEGSYEQYF,TGCGCCAGCAGCCAAGATGTGGAGGGGTCCTACGAGCAGTACTTC
TRBD1,NA,TRBV5-4,TRBJ1-3,CASSLGDRGTRNTIYF,TGTGCCAGCAGCTTGGGCGACAGGGGGACCAGAAACACCATATATTTT
TRBD2,NA,TRBV25-1,TRBJ2-7,CASGPTSGSYEQYF,TGTGCCAGCGGACCTACTAGCGGGTCCTACGAGCAGTACTTC
TRBD2,few,TRBV5-4,TRBJ2-1,CASSLDSSGGGSYNEQFF,TGTGCCAGCAGCTTGGATTCTAGCGGGGGGGGCTCCTACAATGAGCAGTTCTTC
TRBD1,NA,TRBV29-1,TRBJ1-1,CSVNRGSTMGTEAFF,TGCAGCGTTAACAGGGGGTCGACCATGGGGACTGAAGCTTTCTTT
TRBD2,NA,TRBV7-9,TRBJ2-1,CASSLVFGTSNEQFF,TGTGCCAGCAGCTTAGTTTTCGGGACTAGCAATGAGCAGTTCTTC
NA,NA,TRBV3-1/TRBV3-2,TRBJ1-2,CASSPKAGAYGYTF,TGTGCCAGCAGCCCGAAAGCGGGGGCCTATGGCTACACCTTC
NA,NA,TRBV6-2/TRBV6-3,TRBJ2-7,CASSQDSTSYEQYF,TGTGCCAGCAGCCAGGACAGTACTTCCTACGAGCAGTACTTC
NA,NA,TRBV4-2,TRBJ1-3,CASSQAGLGNTIYF,TGTGCCAGCAGCCAAGCGGGGTTAGGAAACACCATATATTTT
TRBD1,NA,TRBV19,TRBJ2-7,CASNHRDRPYEQYF,TGTGCCAGTAATCACCGGGACAGGCCCTACGAGCAGTACTTC
TRBD1,NA,TRBV7-2,TRBJ2-7,CASSLGGDRDYEQYF,TGTGCCAGCAGCTTAGGGGGGGACAGGGACTACGAGCAGTACTTC
NA,NA,TRBV2,TRBJ1-6,CASQSVLQKNSPLHF,TGTGCCAGCCAGTCCGTTTTACAGAAGAATTCACCCCTCCACTTT
NA,NA,TRBV6-5,TRBJ1-5,CASIPGEGNQPQHF,TGTGCCAGCATCCCAGGGGAGGGAAATCAGCCCCAGCATTTT
NA,NA,TRBV21-1,TRBJ2-2,CASGGSGRGTGELFF,TGTGCCAGCGGGGGTAGCGGGAGGGGTACCGGGGAGCTGTTTTTT
NA,once,TRBV11-3,TRBJ1-1,CASSEGGVNTEAFF,TGTGCCTCCTCAGAGGGGGGGGTGAACACTGAAGCTTTCTTT
TRBD1,NA,TRBV6-6,TRBJ2-3,CASSPTGRDTQYF,TGTGCCAGCAGCCCGACAGGGCGAGATACGCAGTATTTT
TRBD1,NA,TRBV10-3,TRBJ1-5,CAIRDDRGLNQPQHF,TGTGCCATCAGGGATGACAGGGGGCTTAATCAGCCCCAGCATTTT
TRBD1,NA,TRBV7-2,TRBJ1-2,CASSPAGGVSYGYTF,TGTGCCAGCAGCCCCGCAGGGGGCGTTAGCTATGGCTACACCTTC
NA,NA,TRBV7-2,TRBJ2-2,CASSHSPGNTGELFF,TGTGCCAGCAGTCACAGTCCCGGCAATACCGGGGAGCTGTTTTTT
NA,NA,TRBV4-1,TRBJ2-3,CASSLDSPVDTQYF,TGCGCCAGCAGCCTTGACTCGCCCGTCGATACGCAGTATTTT
TRBD1,NA,TRBV30,TRBJ1-4,CAWSVRTGGYEKLFF,TGTGCCTGGAGTGTTCGGACAGGGGGCTACGAAAAACTGTTTTTT
TRBD2,NA,TRBV4-2,TRBJ2-3,CASSPSGGRALDTQYF,TGTGCCAGCAGTCCCTCGGGCGGGAGGGCCTTAGATACGCAGTATTTT
TRBD1,NA,TRBV2,TRBJ1-2,CASKKGQGADGYTF,TGTGCCAGCAAGAAAGGGCAGGGGGCAGATGGCTACACCTTC
TRBD1,NA,TRBV19,TRBJ1-6,CASSPDRGSDSPLHF,TGTGCCAGTAGTCCGGACAGGGGATCTGATTCACCCCTCCACTTT
NA,NA,TRBV19,TRBJ2-7,CASSLRGPSYEQYF,TGTGCCAGTAGTCTTAGGGGTCCCTCCTACGAGCAGTACTTC
TRBD1,NA,TRBV15,TRBJ2-5,CATTPDRGRRETQYF,TGTGCCACCACACCTGACAGGGGCCGACGGGAGACCCAGTACTTC
NA,NA,TRBV6-5,TRBJ2-7,CASSYRGGSYEQYF,TGTGCCAGCAGTTACAGGGGGGGCTCCTACGAGCAGTACTTC
NA,NA,TRBV28,TRBJ2-7,CASSVDTLRSSYEQYF,TGTGCCAGCAGTGTCGATACGCTGAGGAGCTCCTACGAGCAGTACTTC
NA,few,TRBV27,TRBJ2-7,CASSFDRGNEQYF,TGTGCCAGCAGTTTCGATCGCGGAAACGAGCAGTACTTC
TRBD1,NA,TRBV19,TRBJ1-6,CASSIIYGQGENSPLHF,TGTGCCAGTAGTATCATTTATGGACAGGGGGAAAATTCACCCCTCCACTTT
NA,NA,TRBV11-2,TRBJ2-5,CASSPHQETQYF,TGTGCCAGCAGCCCACATCAAGAGACCCAGTACTTC
NA,once,TRBV6-2/TRBV6-3,TRBJ2-5,CASSYEAGLGETQYF,TGTGCCAGCAGTTACGAGGCAGGGTTAGGGGAGACCCAGTACTTC
TRBD2,NA,TRBV4-1,TRBJ2-3,CASSARLAERSSTQYF,TGCGCCAGCAGCGCCCGACTAGCGGAGCGCAGTTCGACGCAGTATTTT
NA,NA,TRBV27,TRBJ2-1,CASSLMGGRNEQFF,TGTGCCAGCAGTCTTATGGGGGGACGAAATGAGCAGTTCTTC
NA,NA,TRBV29-1,TRBJ2-1,CSVVSSLTSSYNEQFF,TGCAGCGTTGTGTCTAGCTTAACTAGCTCCTACAATGAGCAGTTCTTC
NA,few,TRBV2,TRBJ2-7,CASSHTSSVDEQYF,TGTGCCAGCAGTCACACTAGTTCAGTCGACGAGCAGTACTTC
NA,NA,TRBV7-9,TRBJ2-2,CASSVRVLNTGELFF,TGTGCCAGCAGCGTTAGAGTGTTGAACACCGGGGAGCTGTTTTTT